This T cell receptor beta chain was observed in a study of early T cells in non-severe SARS-CoV-2 infection (dated by TCRdb to the early 2020s). Regarding the study in general: Because TCR sequencing relied on bulk RNA taken from unsorted whole blood, pairing of alpha and beta chains was not possible.

The library was made by 5' RACE. The data were produced on a NextSeq 500. Unique molecular identifiers were attached to individual cDNA molecules in the TCR library protocol so that sequencing error and PCR bias could be corrected. Both TCR alpha and beta chains were sequenced, and tight co-correlation was observed between alpha and beta sequence abundances in each sample. Per the original workflow: Decombinator V4 was used to annotate TCR sequences for V gene, J gene and CDR3. Expanded TCRs were defined as changing significantly between any two time points under a Poisson model with p below 0.0001. Abundances of TCRs were expressed as counts per million after normalisation to the total number of TCRs sequenced in each sample. MAIT TCRs were defined by TRAV1-2 paired with TRAJ12, TRAJ20 or TRAJ33, and iNKT TCRs by TRAV10 paired with TRAJ18. VDJdb, accessed 1 November 2021, was searched for CMV, EBV and SARS-CoV-2 annotated TCRs, with TCRs annotated for multiple antigens excluded. TCRdb cleaned the public reads at Q25 with fastp, built clones with MiXCR and kept in-frame beta chains. Identical CDR3 protein sequences are pooled into one entry, listed with their most common genes and DNA. The V and J calls follow TCRdb's processing rather than the paper's. The sample profile shows tens of thousands of distinct CDR3 sequences; roughly 12% of them were found once. The top ten clones comprise 4% to 5.5% of the sample.

Including the terminal cysteine and phenylalanine, the CDR3 comprises 14 residues. This entry keeps only the CDR3 DNA: 42 bases, framed from base 1. Looking up the germline V gene (reference sequence) yields CDR1 SSHAT and CDR2 FNYEAQ. This clonotype showed up many times. Its specific antigen is unknown. The germline gene is not matched at one end of the junction; a read error may be the cause. What the study reported, not specific to this receptor: VDJdb matching was skewed toward anti-spike CD8 responses and likely underestimated virus-specific expansions, missing private and CD4 specificities.

Set within a cohort of healthcare workers in London, UK, this nested case-control study involved weekly PCR testing of nasopharyngeal swabs along with blood sampling. Healthcare workers were recruited between 23 and 31 March 2020, during the week of the UK lockdown, and were followed weekly for up to roughly 15 weeks. This sequence was found in an adult who was a healthcare worker with PCR-confirmed SARS-CoV-2 infection or an uninfected control (not recorded which). The chain joins TRBV7-7 to TRBJ2-3, with 8 bases in between that match TRBD1. The sample comprised whole blood. The nucleotides are TGTGCTAGCAGCGCGACAGGGGCGGGGGATACGCAGTATTTT. This yields the protein CASSATGAGDTQYF.